One and the same sample provided the 21 T cell receptor beta chains below, sequenced in a study of cytomegalovirus exposure and HLA in healthy donors (TCRdb year 2017). The library came from the immunoSEQ multiplex PCR assay. For the multiplex PCR, a mixture combining 60 forward primers for TCR Vbeta segments and 13 reverse primers for TCR Jbeta segments was used. TCRdb stores this immuneACCESS table with in-frame sequences only. Part of the clones is absent; in the studies checked, under half of the shortfall reflects unresolved V genes, and no reason is known for the rest. A total of approximately 140,000 clones appear in this sample, roughly two thirds of them only once. About 15% of the sample rests with the top ten. The sequenced sample consisted of PBMCs. The receptors originated from a human donor in good health.

The chain carries TRBV2 and TRBJ2-5; no firm D call. The CDR3 is 14 residues long. Per the germline V gene, CDR1 is SNHLY and CDR2 is FYNNEI. Between the trimmed V and J ends, which lost 7 bases and 0 bases, there was a span of 12 bases. CDR3: CASIPPRYQETQYF. The CDR3 DNA follows: TGTGCCAGCATCCCCCCCAGGTACCAAGAGACCCAGTACTTC.

This chain links TRBV30 with TRBJ1-1, with D maybe TRBD1 (6 bases). Germline assignment: CDR1 GTSNPN and CDR2 SVGIG (reference sequence). The CDR3 contains 14 residues. V was clipped by 5 bases and J by 4 bases, with 17 bases between them. The CDR3 DNA sequence: TGTGCCTGGGACACCTCAGGGGCGAGCACTGAAGCTTTCTTT. Its translation is CAWDTSGASTEAFF.

The sample holds one count of this clone. The genes are TRBV10-3 and TRBJ2-1, with 8 bases matching TRBD1. V lost 2 bases, J lost 3 bases, and 12 bases stayed unmatched. This CDR3 is 18 amino acids long. In germline, CDR1 is ENHRY, CDR2 SYGVKD. The CDR3 nucleotides are TGTGCCATCAGTGAGCCGGCTAATCCAGGACAGGGCTACAATGAGCAGTTCTTC. It encodes CAISEPANPGQGYNEQFF.

The chain has TRBV5-1 and TRBJ2-7; 10 bases are a match to TRBD2. The length of the CDR3 is 16 residues. The V gene's germline CDR1 is SGHRS and CDR2 YFSETQ. With 0 bases clipped from V and 3 bases from J, the junction kept 6 bases outside the gene matches. CDR3 in amino acids: CASSLGRLAGDYEQYF. CDR3 DNA: TGCGCCAGCAGCTTGGGTCGCCTAGCGGGAGACTACGAGCAGTACTTC.

The V gene is TRBV30, the J gene TRBJ2-3; perhaps TRBD1 as D (5 bases). Germline V lookup: CDR1 GTSNPN, CDR2 SVGIG (reference sequence). V lost 4 bases, J lost 0 bases, and 5 bases lay in between. The CDR3 consists of 12 residues. This CDR3 is CAWTGSTDTQYF. In DNA, the CDR3 is TGTGCCTGGACAGGGAGCACAGATACGCAGTATTTT.

V is TRBV5-1 and J is TRBJ2-5; D is possibly TRBD1 (7 bases). Germline V gene sequence: CDR1 SGHRS, CDR2 YFSETQ. V lost 4 bases, J lost 2 bases, and 18 bases lay in between. The CDR3 loop spans 16 amino acids. CDR3 residues: CASSPGGGGTQETQYF. In nucleotides, the CDR3 is TGCGCCAGCAGCCCAGGGGGAGGAGGGACTCAAGAGACCCAGTACTTC.

V is TRBV4-1 and J is TRBJ1-5, with TRBD1 as a possible D gene (6 bases). The CDR3 runs to 16 residues. Trimming shortened V by 1 base and J by 1 base, and 11 bases separated the two germline ends. CDR1 and CDR2 (germline): MGHRA, YSYEKL. The CDR3 DNA is TGCGCCAGCAGCCAAGGGGGGACACAAAGCAATCAGCCCCAGCATTTT. Translated, it gives CASSQGGTQSNQPQHF.

The chain employs TRBV12-2 and TRBJ1-2; the table names TRBD1, a call not compared with the DNA. TRBV12-2 is a pseudogene. There are 16 residues in the CDR3. The CDR3 protein is CASRLGQTGVDYGYTF. As DNA, the CDR3 is TGTGCAAGTCGCTTAGGACAGACAGGGGTCGACTATGGCTACACCTTC.

V and J are TRBV7-3 and TRBJ2-7; TRBD2 might be the D (7 bases). This CDR3 is built from 15 residues. Trimming left V 2 bases short and J 2 bases short, with 13 bases between. CDR1 is SGHTA and CDR2 is FQGTGA in the germline V gene. This CDR3 is CASSLFGGPTYEQYF. For the CDR3, the DNA is TGTGCCAGCAGCTTATTCGGGGGGCCTACCTACGAGCAGTACTTC.

V gene TRBV21-1 combines with J gene TRBJ1-1; the DNA was not compared with TRBD1, the D call given in the table. TRBV21-1 is given as a pseudogene. This CDR3 is built from 17 residues. Here the CDR3 DNA reads TGTGCCAGCAGCAAGACGGGGACAGTGTATTGGGACACTGAAGCTTTCTTT. Protein product: CASSKTGTVYWDTEAFF.

The chain employs TRBV29-1 and TRBJ1-2; D possibly corresponds to TRBD1 (5 bases). This CDR3 comprises 11 residues. Between the trimmed V and J ends, which lost 4 bases and 7 bases, there was a span of 10 bases. CDR1 is SQVTM, CDR2 ANQGSEA, per germline. The CDR3 DNA follows: TGCAGCGTTGCTCTGGGGCCTGGCTACACCTTC. Translation: CSVALGPGYTF.

The genes are TRBV7-8 and TRBJ2-2; 7 bases are shared with TRBD1. CDR3 length: 16 amino acids. V lost 7 bases and J lost 0; bases outside the gene matches: 8. CDR1 is SGHVS and CDR2 is FQNEAQ in the germline V gene. The CDR3, as DNA: TGTGCCAGCACCCGTTCCGGGACAGCGAACACCGGGGAGCTGTTTTTT. It translates to CASTRSGTANTGELFF.

This clone was counted between two and nine times. The chain recombines TRBV14 with TRBJ1-1; D is unresolved. Deletions cut 1 base from V and 4 bases from J, with 10 bases between. This CDR3 is 14 amino acids long. CDR1 and CDR2 (germline): SGHDN, FVKESK. The CDR3 DNA follows: TGTGCCAGCAGCCAAGCTCGGGAGAGCACTGAAGCTTTCTTT. It codes for CASSQARESTEAFF.

The rearrangement joins TRBV9 to TRBJ2-7; 15 bases are a match to TRBD2. V dropped 3 bases and J dropped 7; count of bases not matched to a gene: 8. Germline-derived CDR1 and CDR2 are SGDLS and YYNGEE. The CDR3 is 16 residues long. The CDR3 sequence: CASSATPGTSGREQYF. Here the CDR3 DNA reads TGTGCCAGCAGCGCAACCCCCGGGACTAGCGGGAGGGAGCAGTACTTC.

The table lists this clone with a count of one. The chain couples TRBV11-2 to TRBJ2-3; D is undetermined. With 1 base removed from V and 4 bases from J, the gap between germline ends came to 12 bases. CDR3 length equals 15 residues. The germline V gene encodes CDR1 SGHAT and CDR2 FQNNGV. In DNA, the CDR3 is TGTGCCAGCAGCTTAGTAGGCTCGGGTGCAGATACGCAGTATTTT. Its protein product is CASSLVGSGADTQYF.

The chain combines TRBV7-9 with TRBJ1-1; 9 nucleotides agree with TRBD1. J lost 5 bases, V lost 7 bases, and 8 bases had no gene match. The CDR3 loop spans 14 amino acids. The germline gives CDR1 SEHNR, CDR2 FQNEAQ (reference sequence). CDR3 in amino acids: CASTSWDRETEAFF. The CDR3 coding sequence is TGTGCCAGCACTTCATGGGACAGGGAAACTGAAGCTTTCTTT. The variable domain in full, completed from reference TRBV7-9 and TRBJ1-1, reads DTGVSQNPRHKITKRGQNVTFRCDPISEHNRLYWYRQTLGQGPEFLTYFQNEAQLEKSRLLSDRFSAERPKGSFSTLEIQRTEQGDSAMYLCASTSWDRETEAFFGQGTRLTVV.

The V and J genes are TRBV28 and TRBJ1-2, with TRBD1 identical over 8 bases. V lost 6 bases, J lost 4 bases, and 10 bases stayed unmatched. There are 15 residues in the CDR3. Germline V gene sequence: CDR1 MDHEN, CDR2 SYDVKM. In DNA, the CDR3 is TGTGCCAGCAGCCCAGGGGGCGCGGGGCCCTATGGCTACACCTTC. Encoded protein: CASSPGGAGPYGYTF.

This clone was observed many times. This chain links TRBV18 with TRBJ1-5, with D tentatively TRBD1 (6 bases). From germline, CDR1 is KGHSH and CDR2 LQKENI. The CDR3 loop spans 15 amino acids. Trimming removed 3 bases at V and 3 bases at J, with 12 bases between. CDR3 protein: CASSPLAGANQPQHF. The CDR3 nucleotides read TGTGCCAGCTCACCCCTAGCAGGGGCCAATCAGCCCCAGCATTTT. The complete variable domain, with remaining parts taken from reference TRBV18 and TRBJ1-5, reads NAGVMQNPRHLVRRRGQEARLRCSPMKGHSHVYWYRQLPEEGLKFMVYLQKENIIDESGMPKERFSAEFPKEGPSILRIQQVVRGDSAAYFCASSPLAGANQPQHFGDGTRLSIL.

This clone was seen only a few times. The gene calls are TRBV27 and TRBJ2-7; 8 nucleotides line up with TRBD2. The germline V gene has CDR1 MNHEY and CDR2 SMNVEV (reference sequence). Trimming at V came to 2 bases and at J to 2 bases, leaving 2 bases not matched to a gene. The CDR3 loop spans 14 amino acids. The CDR3 loop is CASSLTSGPYEQYF. CDR3 coding DNA: TGTGCCAGCAGTTTAACTAGCGGACCCTACGAGCAGTACTTC.

CDR3 nucleotide sequence: TGTGCCAGCGGCCCTAGCGGGAGGGTCTACGAGCAGTACTTC. Its protein is CASGPSGRVYEQYF. This chain links TRBV9 with TRBJ2-7, with 12 bases lining up with TRBD2. The V and J ends lost 7 bases and 3 bases, in that order; junction bases with no gene match: 5. CDR3 length: 14 amino acids. The germline gives CDR1 SGDLS, CDR2 YYNGEE.

The chain uses TRBV27 and TRBJ1-1; unclear D gene. The CDR3 is made up of 14 amino acids. V gave up 3 bases and J gave up 0 bases, with 8 bases separating them. Germline assignment: CDR1 MNHEY and CDR2 SMNVEV (reference sequence). The CDR3 reads CASSFNRVNTEAFF. CDR3 coding DNA: TGTGCCAGCAGTTTCAACAGAGTGAACACTGAAGCTTTCTTT.